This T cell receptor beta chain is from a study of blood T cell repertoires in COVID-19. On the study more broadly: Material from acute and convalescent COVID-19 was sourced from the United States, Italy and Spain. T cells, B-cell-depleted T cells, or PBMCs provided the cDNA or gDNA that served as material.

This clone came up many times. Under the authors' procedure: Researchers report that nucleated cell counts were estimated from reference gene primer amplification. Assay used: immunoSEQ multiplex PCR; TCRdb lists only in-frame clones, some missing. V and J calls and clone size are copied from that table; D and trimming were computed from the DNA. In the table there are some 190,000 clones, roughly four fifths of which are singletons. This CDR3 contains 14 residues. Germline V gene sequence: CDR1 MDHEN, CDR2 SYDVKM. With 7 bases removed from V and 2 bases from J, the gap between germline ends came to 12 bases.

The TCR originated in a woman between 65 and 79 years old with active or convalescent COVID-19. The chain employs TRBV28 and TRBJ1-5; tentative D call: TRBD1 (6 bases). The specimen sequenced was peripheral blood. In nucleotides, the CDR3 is TGTGCCAGCATCCCTCGACAGGGCAATCAGCCCCAGCATTTT. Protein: CASIPRQGNQPQHF.